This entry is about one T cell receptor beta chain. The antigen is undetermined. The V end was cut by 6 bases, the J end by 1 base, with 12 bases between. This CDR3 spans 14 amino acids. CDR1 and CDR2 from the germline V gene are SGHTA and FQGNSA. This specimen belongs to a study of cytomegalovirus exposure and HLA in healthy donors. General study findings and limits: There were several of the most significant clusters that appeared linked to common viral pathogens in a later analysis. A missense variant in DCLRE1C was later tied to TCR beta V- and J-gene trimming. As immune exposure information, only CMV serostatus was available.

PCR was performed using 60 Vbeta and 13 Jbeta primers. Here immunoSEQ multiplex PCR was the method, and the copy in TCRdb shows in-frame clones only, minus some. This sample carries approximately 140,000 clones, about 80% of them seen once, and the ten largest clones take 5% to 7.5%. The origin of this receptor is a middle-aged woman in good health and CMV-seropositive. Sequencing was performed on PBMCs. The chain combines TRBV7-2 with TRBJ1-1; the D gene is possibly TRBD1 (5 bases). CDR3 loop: CASSAGWANTEAFF. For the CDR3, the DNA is TGTGCCAGCAGTGCAGGGTGGGCGAACACTGAAGCTTTCTTT.